This TCR beta chain was sequenced during a study of vaccination and CD4 T cells after COVID-19. Points from the study as a whole: Spike mono-reactivity was the property of 304 of 307 vaccine-specific clones in convalescent patients.

The germline CDR1 and CDR2 sequences are GTSNPN and SVGIG (reference sequence). J was trimmed by 9 bases and V by 2 bases; bases with no gene match: 7. The CDR3 is 14 amino acids. Treatment specified: approximately nine-day PBMC culture with coronavirus spike peptide pools or control peptides (ViraFEST assay). Cultured CD4+ T-cell DNA underwent Oncomine TCR Beta short-read sequencing. The authors extracted genomic DNA from cultured CD4+ T cells. TCRdb itself ran the PCR reads through MiXCR, one entry per CDR3 protein. Of around 25,000 distinct CDR3 sequences listed, roughly 58% were seen once; the top ten hold around 2.8%. This clonotype was counted between two and nine times. Its target is not known.

The TCR was taken from a human donor who had recovered from COVID-19. Sequenced material: CD4+ T cells from blood, cultured in vitro. The genes are TRBV30 and TRBJ1-6; 7 bases are a match to TRBD1. The CDR3 region is CAWSLQTGTSPLHF. The CDR3 DNA follows: TGTGCCTGGAGTCTACAGACAGGGACTTCACCCCTCCACTTT. The whole variable domain, filled in from reference TRBV30 and TRBJ1-6, reads SQTIHQWPATLVQPVGSPLSLECTVEGTSNPNLYWYRQAAGRGLQLLFYSVGIGQISSEVPQNLSASRPQDRQFILSSKKLLLSDSGFYLCAWSLQTGTSPLHFGNGTRLTVT.